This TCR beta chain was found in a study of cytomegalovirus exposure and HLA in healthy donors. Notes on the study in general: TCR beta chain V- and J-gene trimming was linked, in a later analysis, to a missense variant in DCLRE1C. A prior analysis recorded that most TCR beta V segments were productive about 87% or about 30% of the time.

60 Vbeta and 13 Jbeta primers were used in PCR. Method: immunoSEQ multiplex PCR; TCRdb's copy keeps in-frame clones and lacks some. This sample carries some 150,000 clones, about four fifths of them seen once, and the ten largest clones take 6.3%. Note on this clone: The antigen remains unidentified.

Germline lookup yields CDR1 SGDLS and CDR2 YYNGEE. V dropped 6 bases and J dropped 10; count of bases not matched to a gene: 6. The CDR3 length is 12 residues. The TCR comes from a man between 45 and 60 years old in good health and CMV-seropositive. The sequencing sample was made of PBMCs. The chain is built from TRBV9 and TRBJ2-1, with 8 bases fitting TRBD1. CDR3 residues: CASNRGEKEQFF. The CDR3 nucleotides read TGTGCCAGCAACAGGGGGGAAAAGGAGCAGTTCTTC.